This T cell receptor beta chain was recorded in a study of CD8 T cells in ankylosing spondylitis. Overall study findings and caveats: CD8+ by phenotype, disease-linked clones were relatively rare in peripheral blood.

This clonotype appeared many times. Its specificity is not known. Each TCR beta library was made by quantitative 5'-RACE that incorporated molecular barcodes. One entry per CDR3 protein, called by TCRdb with MiXCR from the 5' RACE reads. Counted here are under 150,000 distinct CDR3 sequences, roughly 15% occurring once; the ten biggest clones make up around 3%. This CDR3 spans 12 amino acids. The germline V gene has CDR1 LGHDT and CDR2 YNNKEL (reference sequence). V lost 1 base and J 5 bases, leaving 5 bases between the germline ends. The chain has TRBV3-1 and TRBJ2-5; D is unclear. The receptor was isolated from a female donor with ankylosing spondylitis or in good health (not recorded which). Sequenced material: blood, either unsorted or a sorted T cell fraction (not recorded which). The CDR3 bases are TGTGCCAGCAGCCAAGTCGGCGAGACCCAGTACTTC. Translating gives CASSQVGETQYF.